This entry features one TCR beta chain sequence. This sample was taken from a study of T cell changes during pregnancy in multiple sclerosis. The germline V gene encodes CDR1 SGHNT and CDR2 YYREEE (reference sequence). V dropped 3 bases and J dropped 7; count of bases not matched to a gene: 9. The CDR3 has 14 amino acids. The data were produced by immunoSEQ multiplex PCR, yet TCRdb's version contains in-frame clones alone and is incomplete. The table records about 44,000 clones, about 89% of them present only once. This rearrangement joins TRBV5-4 to TRBJ2-7, with TRBD1 matching over 8 bases. The TCR originated in a female donor with multiple sclerosis, enrolled in a pregnancy study. Source: CD4+ T cells from peripheral blood mononuclear cells, taken in the first trimester of pregnancy. The CDR3: CASSSPDRAREQYF. The CDR3 coding sequence is TGTGCCAGCAGCTCCCCGGACAGGGCTCGGGAGCAGTACTTC.